This entry is about one TCR beta chain. Generated by immunoSEQ multiplex PCR, the TCRdb table keeps only in-frame clones and is missing some. This table holds approximately 58,000 clones, 70% to 90% found once. CDR1 MNHEY and CDR2 SMNVEV come from the germline V gene (reference sequence). Between the trimmed V and J ends, which lost 5 bases and 0 bases, there was a span of 7 bases. The CDR3 totals 13 residues. The record originates from a study of T cells in tuberculosis. Notes on the study in general: The stringent gate may have excluded weak CD1B-GMM tetramer binders.

Thawed, overnight-rested PBMC were stained with GMM-loaded CD1B tetramer, viability dye and anti-CD3, then sorted. CD1B tetramers were loaded with Rhodococcus equi-derived C32 glucose monomycolate. Approximately 110,000 tetramer-negative cells were sorted from each donor. This sequence was found in an adult woman with latent tuberculosis. The specimen was CD1b-GMM tetramer-negative cells sorted from PBMCs. The genes are TRBV27 and TRBJ1-2, with D unresolved. CDR3 in amino acids: CASSITANYGYTF. The CDR3 DNA reads TGTGCCAGCAGTATCACAGCTAACTATGGCTACACCTTC.